Shown below are 25 T cell receptor beta chains from a single sample sequenced in a study of T-cell memory formation after mild COVID-19. Using its own MiXCR run on the 5' RACE reads, TCRdb lists one record per CDR3 protein. Found here are fewer than 150,000 distinct CDR3 sequences, 15% to 20% of them singletons; the top ten hold over 4%. Sequenced material: PBMCs or a T cell subset sorted from them (not recorded which). Receptors were obtained from a man between 18 and 35 years old who had mild COVID-19 (a few samples of this study predate the infection). Cell type and time point are not known.

The table lists this clonotype with many counts. V usage is TRBV5-1 and J usage is TRBJ1-3; D is possibly TRBD1 (5 bases). This CDR3 comprises 17 residues. CDR1 SGHRS and CDR2 YFSETQ come from the germline V gene. Trimming shortened V by 4 bases and J by 0 bases, and 17 bases separated the two germline ends. Here the CDR3 DNA reads TGCGCCAGCAGCCCAGGCTACAGGCCTGCCTCTGGAAACACCATATATTTT. Encoded protein: CASSPGYRPASGNTIYF.

The V call is TRBV12-3 or TRBV12-4, the J call TRBJ1-6; D is uncertain. CDR3 length equals 14 residues. Between the trimmed V and J ends, which lost 4 bases and 9 bases, there was a span of 13 bases. The CDR3 DNA reads as TGTGCCAGCAGTTCGGAAATCGAGGGTTCACCCCTCCACTTT. It specifies CASSSEIEGSPLHF.

The rearrangement uses TRBV5-6 and TRBJ1-4; D call uncertain. Trimming removed 4 bases from V and 8 bases from J, with 15 bases in between. The CDR3 runs 14 residues. CDR1 and CDR2 (germline): SGHDT, YYEEEE. In nucleotides, the CDR3 is TGTGCCAGCAGCACGACGGGAAGTAGGGAAAAACTGTTTTTT. It yields the protein CASSTTGSREKLFF.

The CDR3 DNA sequence: TGTGCCAGCAGGAAATCACAGGGTTTACCAGATACGCAGTATTTT. Translation gives CASRKSQGLPDTQYF. The chain employs TRBV6-1 and TRBJ2-3; D possibly corresponds to TRBD1 (6 bases). This CDR3 spans 15 amino acids. From germline, CDR1 is MNHNS and CDR2 SASEGT. Deletions cut 6 bases from V and 4 bases from J, with 17 bases between.

J is TRBJ1-2 and V is TRBV4-1; D uncertain. The CDR3 totals 16 residues. With 0 bases removed from V and 4 bases from J, the gap between germline ends came to 15 bases. Per germline, CDR1 MGHRA and CDR2 YSYEKL. CDR3 loop: CASSQEARGESYGYTF. The CDR3 region has the DNA TGCGCCAGCAGCCAAGAAGCCCGGGGTGAGAGCTATGGCTACACCTTC.

The chain has TRBV7-2 and TRBJ2-3, with a tentative D call TRBD1 (5 bases). Trimming removed 4 bases from V and 4 bases from J, with 12 bases in between. This CDR3 has 14 residues. Germline CDR1 is SGHTA and CDR2 is FQGNSA. The CDR3 DNA is TGTGCCAGCAGCTCTTTAGGGGCCCCAGATACGCAGTATTTT. This gives the protein CASSSLGAPDTQYF.

This clonotype was recorded a few times. The chain joins TRBV15 to TRBJ2-5, with D tentatively TRBD2 (7 bases). Between the trimmed V and J ends, which lost 5 bases and 5 bases, there was a span of 21 bases. CDR3 length equals 16 residues. Germline V CDR1 and CDR2: LNHNV, YYDKDF (reference sequence). CDR3 bases: TGTGCCACCAGCCGAGCCGGGCGGGGGCTATGGGAGACCCAGTACTTC. Protein sequence: CATSRAGRGLWETQYF.

The chain links TRBV7-3 to TRBJ2-5; TRBD2 matches at 9 bases. Germline trimming cut 5 bases from V and 5 bases from J; bases unmatched to any gene: 18. The CDR3 is 18 amino acids. Germline CDR1 reads SGHTA; CDR2 reads FQGTGA. CDR3 bases: TGTGCCAGCAGCCCGGCGGGAAGCGGGGGGCCAGGTCGGGAGACCCAGTACTTC. It encodes CASSPAGSGGPGRETQYF.

The gene calls are TRBV7-9 and TRBJ2-5, with TRBD2 identical over 7 bases. The CDR3 has 16 amino acids. After removal of 5 bases from V and 4 bases from J, the junction contained 13 bases not matched to a gene. CDR1 is SEHNR and CDR2 is FQNEAQ in the germline V gene (reference sequence). CDR3: CASSPFSGLEGETQYF. The CDR3 DNA follows: TGTGCCAGCAGCCCCTTTAGCGGGTTGGAGGGAGAGACCCAGTACTTC.

The chain carries TRBV12-3 or TRBV12-4 and TRBJ1-2, with D possibly being TRBD1 (5 bases). V lost 6 bases to trimming and J lost 3 bases, with 11 bases between them. The CDR3 runs to 13 residues. CDR3 nucleotides: TGTGCCAGCAGGCCGCAGGGTCACTATGGCTACACCTTC. Translating gives CASRPQGHYGYTF.

The chain employs TRBV7-8 and TRBJ1-4, with 10 bases lining up with TRBD1. Trimming at V came to 3 bases and at J to 10 bases, leaving 5 bases not matched to a gene. The CDR3 consists of 14 residues. Germline-derived CDR1 and CDR2 are SGHVS and FQNEAQ. The CDR3 sequence: CASSFRQGAGKLFF. CDR3 DNA: TGTGCCAGCAGCTTCCGACAGGGGGCCGGAAAACTGTTTTTT.

The chain joins TRBV7-3 to TRBJ2-2; D is uncertain. There are 14 residues in the CDR3. CDR1 is SGHTA, CDR2 FQGTGA, per germline. Trimming cost V 1 base and J 1 base, with 4 bases left between them. The CDR3: CASSLSRNTGELFF. In nucleotides, the CDR3 is TGTGCCAGCAGCTTAAGCAGGAACACCGGGGAGCTGTTTTTT.

This clonotype appeared many times. This sequence joins TRBV4-1 and TRBJ1-6; D not certain. The germline CDR1 and CDR2 sequences are MGHRA and YSYEKL. Trimming removed 1 base from V and 10 bases from J, with 14 bases in between. CDR3 length: 15 amino acids. The CDR3 loop is CASSQGSRPQSPLHF. In DNA, the CDR3 is TGCGCCAGCAGCCAAGGGAGTAGACCCCAATCACCCCTCCACTTT.

This clonotype was detected many times. The chain combines TRBV4-1 with TRBJ2-1, with TRBD1 as a possible D gene (6 bases). Germline CDR1 reads MGHRA; CDR2 reads YSYEKL. The CDR3 extends over 16 amino acids. Trimming shortened V by 1 base and J by 0 bases, and 10 bases separated the two germline ends. The CDR3 DNA is TGCGCCAGCAGCCAAGTTGGGACAAGCTCCTACAATGAGCAGTTCTTC. Protein: CASSQVGTSSYNEQFF.

This clonotype was seen a few times. CDR3: CASSRIGGPYNEQFF. The CDR3 nucleotides read TGCGCCAGCAGTCGAATCGGGGGGCCCTACAATGAGCAGTTCTTC. The chain employs TRBV5-1 and TRBJ2-1, with D possibly being TRBD2 (7 bases). CDR1 SGHRS and CDR2 YFSETQ come from the germline V gene. Trimming stripped 5 bases from V and 2 bases from J, with 14 bases between. The CDR3 extends over 15 amino acids. The full variable domain, in which reference TRBV5-1 and TRBJ2-1 provide the parts outside the CDR3, is KAGVTQTPRYLIKTRGQQVTLSCSPISGHRSVSWYQQTPGQGLQFLFEYFSETQRNKGNFPGRFSGRQFSNSRSEMNVSTLELGDSALYLCASSRIGGPYNEQFFGPGTRLTVL.

The J gene is TRBJ2-1, the V gene TRBV24-1, with unresolved D. Germline V lookup: CDR1 KGHDR, CDR2 SFDVKD. The CDR3 sequence is 14 residues long. Between the trimmed V and J ends, which lost 5 bases and 8 bases, there was a span of 15 bases. The CDR3 reads CATSVRLGEDEQFF. The DNA for the CDR3 is TGTGCCACCAGTGTTCGCCTTGGGGAAGATGAGCAGTTCTTC.

The chain combines TRBV7-9 with TRBJ1-6; 9 bases line up with TRBD1. Germline CDR1 is SEHNR and CDR2 is FQNEAQ (reference sequence). Trimming at V came to 4 bases and at J to 7 bases, leaving 2 bases not matched to a gene. The CDR3 consists of 14 residues. In nucleotides, the CDR3 is TGTGCCAGCAGCTGGACAGGGGACAATTCACCCCTCCACTTT. This codes for CASSWTGDNSPLHF.

CDR3 sequence: CASSLGGEVSDGYTF. The CDR3 bases are TGTGCCAGCAGTTTAGGAGGGGAGGTTTCGGATGGCTACACCTTC. The V and J genes are TRBV12-3 or TRBV12-4 and TRBJ1-2; perhaps TRBD1 as D (5 bases). CDR3 length: 15 residues. The V gene lost 1 base and the J gene lost 6 bases, with 15 bases spanning the gap.

The gene calls are TRBV7-2 and TRBJ2-1; TRBD2 matches at 11 bases. J lost 12 bases, V lost 6 bases, and 16 bases had no gene match. CDR1 is SGHTA, CDR2 FQGNSA, per germline. The CDR3 loop spans 16 amino acids. DNA for the CDR3: TGTGCCAGCAGTCGTCCCAGGGGGACTAGCGGCGGTCGGCAGTTCTTC. Translated, it gives CASSRPRGTSGGRQFF.

This clonotype occurred a few times. The rearrangement joins TRBV9 to TRBJ2-5; D gene uncertain. Germline assignment: CDR1 SGDLS and CDR2 YYNGEE. CDR3 length equals 14 residues. The V end was cut by 0 bases, the J end by 1 base, with 7 bases between. The CDR3 protein is CASSVGVSQETQYF. As DNA, the CDR3 is TGTGCCAGCAGCGTAGGGGTCAGCCAAGAGACCCAGTACTTC.

This clonotype was seen a handful of times. The rearrangement joins TRBV12-3 or TRBV12-4 to TRBJ2-7; TRBD2 is a possible D gene (6 bases). This CDR3 comprises 15 residues. Deletions cut 7 bases from V and 2 bases from J, with 18 bases between. CDR3 sequence: CASTRSRGGTYEQYF. The CDR3 DNA follows: TGTGCCAGCACTAGATCAAGGGGAGGCACCTACGAGCAGTACTTC.

There are a few counts of this clonotype. The rearrangement joins TRBV9 to TRBJ1-6, with D unclear. V shed 9 bases and J shed 0 bases, with 13 bases lying between them. This CDR3 has 15 residues. Germline V lookup: CDR1 SGDLS, CDR2 YYNGEE. CDR3 protein: CATNMQSSYNSPLHF. The CDR3 region has the DNA TGTGCCACCAATATGCAGAGCTCCTATAATTCACCCCTCCACTTT. The full variable domain, its missing parts supplied by reference TRBV9 and TRBJ1-6, is DSGVTQTPKHLITATGQRVTLRCSPRSGDLSVYWYQQSLDQGLQFLIQYYNGEERAKGNILERFSAQQFPDLHSELNLSSLELGDSALYFCATNMQSSYNSPLHFGNGTRLTVT.

This clonotype appeared a few times. The chain links TRBV2 to TRBJ2-7; D may match TRBD1 or TRBD2 (8 bases each). The CDR3 totals 14 residues. Germline-derived CDR1 and CDR2 are SNHLY and FYNNEI. The ends were cut back, 6 bases at V and 3 bases at J, with 15 bases in the middle. In DNA form, the CDR3 reads TGTGCCAGCAGGCAGGGGGCGGGGGGCTACGAGCAGTACGTC. Its protein is CASRQGAGGYEQYV.

The chain uses TRBV5-1 and TRBJ1-2; 9 bases are shared with TRBD1. Germline values: CDR1 SGHRS, CDR2 YFSETQ. The CDR3 length is 13 residues. V lost 4 bases and J lost 6; bases outside the gene matches: 4. CDR3 nucleotide sequence: TGCGCCAGCAGCGAGGGACAGGGTGATGGCTACACCTTC. Protein sequence: CASSEGQGDGYTF.

This clonotype showed up many times. This chain links TRBV12-3 or TRBV12-4 with TRBJ2-5; the match to TRBD1 covers 8 bases. The CDR3 totals 14 residues. V was clipped by 5 bases and J by 2 bases; unmatched bases: 4. In DNA form, the CDR3 reads TGTGCCAGCAGTAGACAGGGGCGTCAAGAGACCCAGTACTTC. This gives the protein CASSRQGRQETQYF.